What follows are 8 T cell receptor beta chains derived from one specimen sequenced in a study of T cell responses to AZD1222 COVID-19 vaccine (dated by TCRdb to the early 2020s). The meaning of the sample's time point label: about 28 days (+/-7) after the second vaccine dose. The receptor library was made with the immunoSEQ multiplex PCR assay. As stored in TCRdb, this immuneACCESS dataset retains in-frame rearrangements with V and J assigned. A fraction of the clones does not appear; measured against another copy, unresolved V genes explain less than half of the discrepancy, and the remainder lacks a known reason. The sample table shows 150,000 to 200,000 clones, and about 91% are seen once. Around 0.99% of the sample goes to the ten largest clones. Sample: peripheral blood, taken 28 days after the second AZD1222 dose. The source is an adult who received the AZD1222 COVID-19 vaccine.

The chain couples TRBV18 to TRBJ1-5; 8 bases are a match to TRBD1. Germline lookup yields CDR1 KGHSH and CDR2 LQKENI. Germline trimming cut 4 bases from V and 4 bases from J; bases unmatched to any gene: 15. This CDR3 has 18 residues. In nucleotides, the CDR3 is TGTGCCAGCTCACTACCAAACTTGGACAGGGATGGGAATCAGCCCCAGCATTTT. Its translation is CASSLPNLDRDGNQPQHF.

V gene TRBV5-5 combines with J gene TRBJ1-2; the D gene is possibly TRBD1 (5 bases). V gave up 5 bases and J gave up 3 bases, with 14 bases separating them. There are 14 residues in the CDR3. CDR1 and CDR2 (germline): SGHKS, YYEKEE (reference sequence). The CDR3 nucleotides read TGTGCCAGCAGACCGGACACGACCTACTATGGCTACACCTTC. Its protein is CASRPDTTYYGYTF.

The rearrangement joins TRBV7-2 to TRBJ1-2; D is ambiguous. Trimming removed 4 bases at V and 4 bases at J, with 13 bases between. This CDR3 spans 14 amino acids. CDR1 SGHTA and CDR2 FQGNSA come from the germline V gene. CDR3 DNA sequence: TGTGCCAGCAGCTCCCACCCTCACAGCTATGGCTACACCTTC. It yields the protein CASSSHPHSYGYTF.

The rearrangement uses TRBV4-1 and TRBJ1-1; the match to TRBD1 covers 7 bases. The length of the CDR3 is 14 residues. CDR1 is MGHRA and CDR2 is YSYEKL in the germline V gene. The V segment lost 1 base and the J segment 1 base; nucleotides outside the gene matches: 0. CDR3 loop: CASSQGQGNTEAFF. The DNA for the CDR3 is TGCGCCAGCAGCCAAGGACAGGGGAACACTGAAGCTTTCTTT.

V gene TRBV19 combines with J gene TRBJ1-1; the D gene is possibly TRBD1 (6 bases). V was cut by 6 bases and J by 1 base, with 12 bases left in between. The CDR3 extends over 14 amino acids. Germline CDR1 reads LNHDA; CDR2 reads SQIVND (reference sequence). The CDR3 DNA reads TGTGCCAGTAGCCCCCGGACAGCGAACACTGAAGCTTTCTTT. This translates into CASSPRTANTEAFF.

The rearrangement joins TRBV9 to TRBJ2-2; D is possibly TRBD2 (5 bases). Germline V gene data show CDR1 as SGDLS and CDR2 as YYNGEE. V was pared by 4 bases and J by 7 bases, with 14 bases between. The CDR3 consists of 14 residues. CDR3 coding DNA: TGTGCCAGCAGCCGTCTTGCGGGCCACGGGGAGCTGTTTTTT. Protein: CASSRLAGHGELFF.

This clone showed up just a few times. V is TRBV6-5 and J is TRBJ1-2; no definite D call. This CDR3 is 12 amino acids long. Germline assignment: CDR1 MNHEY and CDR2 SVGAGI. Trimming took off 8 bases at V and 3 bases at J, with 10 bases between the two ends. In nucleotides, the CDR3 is TGTGCCAGCCGACCCACCGACTATGGCTACACCTTC. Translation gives CASRPTDYGYTF.

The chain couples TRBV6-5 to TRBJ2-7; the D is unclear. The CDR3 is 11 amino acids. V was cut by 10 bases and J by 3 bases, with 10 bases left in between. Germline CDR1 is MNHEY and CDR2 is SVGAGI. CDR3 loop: CATTLNYEQYF. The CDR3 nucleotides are TGTGCCACCACTTTGAACTACGAGCAGTACTTC.